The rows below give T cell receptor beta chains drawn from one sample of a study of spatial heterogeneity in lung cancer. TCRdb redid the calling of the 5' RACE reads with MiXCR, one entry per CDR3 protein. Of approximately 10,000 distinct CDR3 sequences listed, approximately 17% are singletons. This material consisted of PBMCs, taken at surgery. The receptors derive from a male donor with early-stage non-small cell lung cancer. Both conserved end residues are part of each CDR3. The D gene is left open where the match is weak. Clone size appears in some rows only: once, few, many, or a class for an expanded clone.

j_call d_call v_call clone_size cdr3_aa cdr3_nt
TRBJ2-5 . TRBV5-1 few CASRNNDRSGQETQYF TGCGCCAGCAGAAATAACGACAGGAGCGGCCAAGAGACCCAGTACTTC
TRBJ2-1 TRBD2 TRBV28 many CASSRPPSGRSYNEQFF TGTGCCAGCAGCCGGCCTCCTAGCGGGAGGTCCTACAATGAGCAGTTCTTC
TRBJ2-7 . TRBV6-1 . CASKEGFSSYEQYF TGTGCCAGCAAGGAAGGCTTCAGCTCCTACGAGCAGTACTTC
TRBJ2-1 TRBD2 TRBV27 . CASSSGGRGNEQFF TGTGCCAGCAGTTCAGGCGGGAGGGGCAATGAGCAGTTCTTC
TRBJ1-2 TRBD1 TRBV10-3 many CAISEGQGGGYTF TGTGCCATCAGTGAAGGACAGGGAGGAGGCTACACCTTC
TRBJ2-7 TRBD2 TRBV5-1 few CASSWEAGASWEQYF TGCGCCAGCAGCTGGGAAGCGGGAGCCTCTTGGGAGCAGTACTTC
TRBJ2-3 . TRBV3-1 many CASSHPRDTQYF TGTGCCAGCAGCCACCCTAGGGATACGCAGTATTTT
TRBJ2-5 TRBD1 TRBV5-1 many CASSLVPGQGMETQYF TGCGCCAGCAGCTTGGTCCCGGGACAGGGGATGGAGACCCAGTACTTC
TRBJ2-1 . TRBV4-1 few CASSQDDGVWASNEQFF TGCGCCAGCAGCCAAGATGACGGGGTGTGGGCTAGCAATGAGCAGTTCTTC
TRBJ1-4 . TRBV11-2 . CASSLGAPVEKLFF TGTGCCAGCAGCTTAGGGGCTCCGGTGGAAAAACTGTTTTTT
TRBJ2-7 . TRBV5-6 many CASSTGTDEQYF TGTGCCAGCAGCACGGGGACCGACGAGCAGTACTTC
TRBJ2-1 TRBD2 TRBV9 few CASSVGGSGSNEQFF TGTGCCAGCAGCGTAGGAGGTAGCGGGAGTAATGAGCAGTTCTTC
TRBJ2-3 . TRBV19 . CASAAGTDTQYF TGTGCCAGTGCGGCTGGCACAGATACGCAGTATTTT
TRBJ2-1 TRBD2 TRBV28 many CASSSPGQWGGLAPAEQFF TGTGCCAGCAGTTCCCCTGGGCAGTGGGGGGGTCTAGCTCCCGCTGAGCAGTTCTTC
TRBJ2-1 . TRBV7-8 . CASSEPGPVLSEQFF TGTGCCAGCAGCGAACCGGGACCAGTGCTAAGTGAGCAGTTCTTC
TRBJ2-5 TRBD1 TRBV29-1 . CSVRQGKETQYF TGCAGCGTTCGACAGGGAAAAGAGACCCAGTACTTC
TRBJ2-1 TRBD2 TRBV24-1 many CATSDSSWSSGRSYNEQFF TGTGCCACCAGTGATTCCTCTTGGAGTAGCGGGAGATCCTACAATGAGCAGTTCTTC
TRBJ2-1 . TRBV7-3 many CASSPNSHEQFF TGTGCCAGCAGCCCAAATTCTCATGAGCAGTTCTTC
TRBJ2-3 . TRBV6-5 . CASRRDPGWGIDTQYF TGTGCCAGCAGAAGGGACCCGGGATGGGGGATAGATACGCAGTATTTT
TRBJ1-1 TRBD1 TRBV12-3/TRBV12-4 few CASSLRDRSNTEAFF TGTGCCAGCAGTTTAAGGGACAGGAGCAACACTGAAGCTTTCTTT
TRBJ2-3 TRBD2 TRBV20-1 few CSATSGRADTQYF TGCAGTGCTACTAGCGGGAGGGCAGATACGCAGTATTTT
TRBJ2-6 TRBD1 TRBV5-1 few CASSLNRGPGANVLTF TGCGCCAGCAGCTTGAACAGGGGGCCTGGGGCCAACGTCCTGACTTTC
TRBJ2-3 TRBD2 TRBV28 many CASRMGSGVLDTQYF TGTGCCAGCAGGATGGGTAGCGGGGTCCTGGATACGCAGTATTTT
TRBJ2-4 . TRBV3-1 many CASSQSGQNIQYF TGTGCCAGCAGCCAGAGCGGACAGAACATTCAGTACTTC
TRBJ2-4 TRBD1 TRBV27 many CASSSGGSGSQNIQYF TGTGCCAGCAGTTCAGGGGGCTCTGGGTCTCAAAACATTCAGTACTTC
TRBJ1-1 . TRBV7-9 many CASNLPGDTEAFF TGTGCCAGCAACCTACCGGGTGACACTGAAGCTTTCTTT
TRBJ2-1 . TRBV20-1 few CSAVRSGEQFF TGCAGTGCGGTCCGATCGGGTGAGCAGTTCTTC
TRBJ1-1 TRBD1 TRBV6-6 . CASSSQDRGWTEAFF TGTGCCAGCAGTAGCCAGGACAGGGGTTGGACTGAAGCTTTCTTT
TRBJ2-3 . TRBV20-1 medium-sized CSATSRWRLAGGSTDTQYF TGCAGTGCAACGTCCAGGTGGCGTCTAGCAGGGGGGAGCACAGATACGCAGTATTTT
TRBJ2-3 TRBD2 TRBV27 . CASSLRLAGGTQYF TGTGCCAGCAGTTTAAGGCTAGCGGGAGGGACGCAGTATTTT
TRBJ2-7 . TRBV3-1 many CASSQLGGLSYEQYF TGTGCCAGCAGCCAACTCGGCGGACTCTCCTACGAGCAGTACTTC
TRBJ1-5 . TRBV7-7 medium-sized CASSLTPDQPQHF TGTGCTAGCAGCTTAACCCCTGATCAGCCCCAGCATTTT
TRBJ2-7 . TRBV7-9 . CASSSGLSYEQYF TGTGCCAGCAGCTCCGGGCTCTCCTACGAGCAGTACTTC
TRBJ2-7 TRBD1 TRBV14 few CASSTGQAFYEQYF TGTGCCAGCAGCACCGGACAGGCCTTCTACGAGCAGTACTTC
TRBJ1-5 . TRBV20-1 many CSAIGGLSQHF TGCAGTGCGATCGGAGGGCTCTCCCAGCATTTT
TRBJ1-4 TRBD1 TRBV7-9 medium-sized CASSPPGQGDEKLFF TGTGCCAGCAGTCCTCCGGGACAGGGAGATGAAAAACTGTTTTTT
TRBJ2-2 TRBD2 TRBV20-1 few CSARDSREGNTGELFF TGCAGTGCTAGAGATTCACGGGAGGGGAACACCGGGGAGCTGTTTTTT
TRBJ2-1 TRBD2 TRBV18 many CASSPIAGPNYNEQFF TGTGCCAGCTCACCAATAGCGGGACCCAACTACAATGAGCAGTTCTTC
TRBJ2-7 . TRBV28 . CASSRPRDRLEQYF TGTGCCAGCAGCCGACCTAGGGATCGTCTCGAGCAGTACTTC